These 24 T cell receptor beta chains came from one sample sequenced in a study of T cells expressing NK-cell markers. TCRdb reprocessed the 5' RACE reads, keeping one entry per CDR3 protein, no DNA. The sample table sets out 200,000 to 300,000 distinct CDR3 sequences. Sequenced input: blood T cells: a sorted CD56 or NKG2C T cell subset, CD4+ or CD8+ T cells, or bulk PBMC T cells (not recorded which). The receptor set was obtained from a man between 18 and 29 years old in good health.

V gene TRBV14 combines with J gene TRBJ2-5; TCRdb picks TRBD1, but there is no DNA to check that call. The CDR3 extends over 16 amino acids. Germline loops: CDR1 SGHDN, CDR2 FVKESK. This CDR3 is CASSQILRGSQETQYF.

The chain is built from TRBV6-2 or TRBV6-3 and TRBJ2-1; TCRdb proposes TRBD2, but this gene call is untestable without DNA. The CDR3 runs to 13 residues. CDR1 and CDR2 (germline): MNHEY, SVGEGT. The CDR3 is CASSQGLRNEQFF.

The chain recombines TRBV10-3 with TRBJ1-2. CDR3 length: 12 amino acids. Germline V lookup: CDR1 ENHRY, CDR2 SYGVKD. CDR3 region: CAISGVGYGYTF.

J is TRBJ2-5 and V is TRBV20-1. Germline V gene sequence: CDR1 DFQATT, CDR2 SNEGSKA (reference sequence). This CDR3 is built from 13 residues. CDR3 region: CSARDQLGETQYF.

The chain has TRBV29-1 and TRBJ2-5; TCRdb calls TRBD2, which cannot be checked without DNA. CDR1 and CDR2 from the germline V gene are SQVTM and ANQGSEA. This CDR3 is 14 amino acids long. This chain's CDR3 is CSVVGGPLQETQYF.

The chain carries TRBV7-6 and TRBJ1-6; TCRdb's D gene call, TRBD1, goes unchecked for lack of DNA. The CDR3 runs 15 residues. Germline CDR1 and CDR2: SGHVS and FNYEAQ. CDR3: CASSTGTGYNSPLHF.

CDR3 sequence: CASRTGGVEKLFF. The chain has TRBV12-3 or TRBV12-4 and TRBJ1-4; TCRdb selects TRBD1, and the lack of DNA leaves this call unchecked. The CDR3 extends over 13 amino acids.

V gene TRBV6-1 combines with J gene TRBJ2-3; TCRdb's D call of TRBD2 is untestable without DNA. This CDR3 contains 14 residues. The V gene's germline CDR1 is MNHNS and CDR2 SASEGT. The CDR3 protein is CASLAGGGTDTQYF.

The rearrangement uses TRBV5-1 and TRBJ2-3; TCRdb returns TRBD2, unconfirmable since there is no DNA. The CDR3 length is 21 residues. Germline V gene sequence: CDR1 SGHRS, CDR2 YFSETQ. The CDR3 protein is CASSTGFGEQTSGSIVNTQYF. The full variable domain, its missing parts supplied by reference TRBV5-1 and TRBJ2-3, is KAGVTQTPRYLIKTRGQQVTLSCSPISGHRSVSWYQQTPGQGLQFLFEYFSETQRNKGNFPGRFSGRQFSNSRSEMNVSTLELGDSALYLCASSTGFGEQTSGSIVNTQYFGPGTRLTVL.

The chain is built from TRBV10-3 and TRBJ2-7; checking the TCRdb D call of TRBD2 is not possible without DNA. This CDR3 comprises 14 residues. Per the germline V gene, CDR1 is ENHRY and CDR2 is SYGVKD. CDR3 residues: CAINRGGSVNEQYF.

This chain links TRBV12-3 or TRBV12-4 with TRBJ1-1. This CDR3 contains 14 residues. This chain's CDR3 is CASTKDGMNTEAFF.

This chain uses TRBV11-2 with TRBJ1-1; the TRBD1 assignment by TCRdb is unverifiable without DNA. Germline-derived CDR1 and CDR2 are SGHAT and FQNNGV. The CDR3 has 17 amino acids. The CDR3 is CASSLVPGRGSNTEAFF.

The rearrangement joins TRBV12-3 or TRBV12-4 to TRBJ2-5; TCRdb's assignment of TRBD2 cannot be checked, as there is no DNA. CDR3 length: 14 amino acids. CDR3: CASSLGTRQETQYF.

The chain employs TRBV7-9 and TRBJ2-7; TCRdb's D call of TRBD2 is untestable without DNA. Germline lookup yields CDR1 SEHNR and CDR2 FQNEAQ (reference sequence). This CDR3 has 13 residues. CDR3 amino acids: CASSRTHGREQYF.

This sequence joins TRBV10-3 and TRBJ2-5. Per germline, CDR1 ENHRY and CDR2 SYGVKD. This CDR3 comprises 16 residues. This CDR3 is CAISDLSTSPQETQYF.

The chain links TRBV10-3 to TRBJ1-6; TCRdb outputs TRBD1, but without DNA this stays unchecked. CDR3 length equals 15 residues. Per the germline V gene, CDR1 is ENHRY and CDR2 is SYGVKD. The CDR3 sequence is CAISESEGTALPLHF.

The gene calls are TRBV5-1 and TRBJ2-3; TCRdb indicates TRBD2, and absent DNA this call remains unverified. Germline values: CDR1 SGHRS, CDR2 YFSETQ. This CDR3 region has 13 residues. CDR3 loop: CASGRERTDTQYF.

The J gene is TRBJ2-5, the V gene TRBV29-1; checking the TCRdb D call of TRBD2 is not possible without DNA. The germline V gene has CDR1 SQVTM and CDR2 ANQGSEA. The CDR3 runs to 13 residues. CDR3: CSVDRGPEETQYF. The variable domain in full, with the rest retrieved from reference TRBV29-1 and TRBJ2-5, is SAVISQKPSRDICQRGTSLTIQCQVDSQVTMMFWYRQQPGQSLTLIATANQGSEATYESGFVIDKFPISRPNLTFSTLTVSNMSPEDSSIYLCSVDRGPEETQYFGPGTRLLVL.

CDR3 amino acids: CASSPASGAQETQYF. The chain is built from TRBV18 and TRBJ2-5; TCRdb's D call, TRBD2, is unchecked because there is no DNA. The germline V gene encodes CDR1 KGHSH and CDR2 LQKENI. CDR3 length: 15 residues.

The V and J genes are TRBV4-3 and TRBJ2-7; TCRdb's D call, TRBD1, is unchecked because there is no DNA. CDR3 size: 18 residues. Germline V lookup: CDR1 LGHNA, CDR2 YSLEER. The CDR3 here is CASSQDRGVGGSSYEQYF.

The V gene is TRBV19, the J gene TRBJ2-1; as DNA is missing, the TRBD2 call by TCRdb cannot be tested. This CDR3 is built from 17 residues. Germline lookup yields CDR1 LNHDA and CDR2 SQIVND (reference sequence). The CDR3 here is CASSPRGLAGRSGEQFF.

The V and J genes are TRBV7-2 and TRBJ2-3. CDR1 and CDR2 (germline): SGHTA, FQGNSA. The CDR3 has 13 amino acids. Here the CDR3 reads CASSLPSVDTQYF.

This chain links TRBV5-1 with TRBJ2-2; TCRdb outputs TRBD1, but without DNA this stays unchecked. The CDR3 consists of 15 residues. Germline V gives CDR1 SGHRS, CDR2 YFSETQ. The chain's CDR3 is CASSLLQGETGELFF.

This rearrangement joins TRBV7-2 to TRBJ2-3; the TCRdb D gene call, TRBD2, has no DNA to confirm it. Germline V gene sequence: CDR1 SGHTA, CDR2 FQGNSA. The CDR3 loop spans 15 amino acids. The CDR3 sequence is CASSSARSGADTQYF.